Detailed here is one T cell receptor beta chain. Antigen specificity is unknown. This entry is derived from a study of OX40 agonist ivuxolimab in advanced cancers. Study results and limitations: Expanded peripheral T cell antigen specificity was not determined.

The germline V gene encodes CDR1 KGHSH and CDR2 LQKENI. The CDR3 totals 16 residues. V was shortened by 3 bases and J by 2 bases, with 16 bases between the two germline ends. Some clones are missing from TCRdb's copy, which holds only in-frame ones; the method was immunoSEQ multiplex PCR. The data hold about 76,000 clones, with 70% to 90% observed a single time. The TCR comes from an adult with an advanced solid tumor such as melanoma, head and neck, liver or kidney cancer. The source was CD4+ or CD8+ T cells sorted from blood, collected in a trial of the OX40 agonist ivuxolimab. The V and J genes are TRBV18 and TRBJ2-5; the D gene could be TRBD1 or TRBD2 (5 bases each). This CDR3 reads CASSPDPGPKQETQYF. The DNA for the CDR3 is TGTGCCAGCTCACCGGACCCGGGGCCCAAACAAGAGACCCAGTACTTC.